The 31 T cell receptor beta chains reported below all come from one sample, sequenced in a study of cytomegalovirus exposure and HLA in healthy donors. The primer mix had 60 Vbeta and 13 Jbeta primers. Sequenced by immunoSEQ multiplex PCR; TCRdb stores in-frame clones only, minus some. The data show approximately 170,000 clones, approximately 71% seen once. The sequenced sample was PBMCs. These receptors all come from a male donor in good health and CMV-seronegative.

The rearrangement joins TRBV5-1 to TRBJ2-7; TRBD2 aligns across 12 bases. The germline V gene encodes CDR1 SGHRS and CDR2 YFSETQ. The CDR3 extends over 14 amino acids. V lost 5 bases and J lost 4; bases outside the gene matches: 4. The CDR3 DNA reads TGCGCCAGCAGGTTGACTAGCGGGAGATACGAGCAGTACTTC. It specifies CASRLTSGRYEQYF.

The genes are TRBV7-7 and TRBJ2-5; TRBD2 matches 12 bases. V lost 4 bases to trimming and J lost 12 bases; unmatched junction nucleotides: 12. Germline V CDR1 and CDR2: SSHAT, FNYEAQ (reference sequence). The CDR3 sequence is 15 residues long. CDR3 DNA: TGTGCCAGCAGCTACACCGCCGGGACTAGCGGGCCCAAGTACTTC. The encoded protein is CASSYTAGTSGPKYF.

The genes are TRBV4-1 and TRBJ2-2; D is perhaps TRBD2 (5 bases). The ends were cut back, 5 bases at V and 0 bases at J, with 16 bases in the middle. CDR1 MGHRA and CDR2 YSYEKL come from the germline V gene. The CDR3 has 17 amino acids. The CDR3 loop reads CASSSQERRANTGELFF. In nucleotides, the CDR3 is TGCGCCAGCAGCAGCCAAGAGCGGCGGGCGAACACCGGGGAGCTGTTTTTT.

This clone was detected once. J is TRBJ1-2 and V is TRBV19, with D hard to call. The CDR3 contains 11 residues. Deletions cut 9 bases from V and 4 bases from J, with 9 bases between. Germline loops: CDR1 LNHDA, CDR2 SQIVND (reference sequence). Here the CDR3 reads CARVGSYGYTF. CDR3 sequence (DNA): TGTGCCAGGGTAGGGAGCTATGGCTACACCTTC.

This chain uses TRBV10-2 with TRBJ2-1, with a possible D match to TRBD2 (5 bases). The V gene's germline CDR1 is WSHSY and CDR2 SAAADI. Trimming took 5 bases from V and 9 from J, leaving 17 bases between them. CDR3 length equals 14 residues. CDR3: CASSKADPRTEQFF. The CDR3 region has the DNA TGCGCCAGCAGTAAAGCGGACCCCCGCACTGAGCAGTTCTTC.

The J gene is TRBJ2-2, the V gene TRBV2; 7 nucleotides align to TRBD2. The germline V gene has CDR1 SNHLY and CDR2 FYNNEI. Unmatched junction bases numbered 7, after V lost 3 bases and J lost 3 bases. The CDR3 totals 16 residues. This CDR3 reads CASSEYGGGDTGELFF. CDR3 sequence (DNA): TGTGCCAGCAGTGAGTATGGCGGGGGAGACACCGGGGAGCTGTTTTTT.

The rearrangement uses TRBV18 and TRBJ2-2; a possible D gene is TRBD2 (6 bases). The CDR3 runs to 16 residues. Germline assignment: CDR1 KGHSH and CDR2 LQKENI. Trimming shortened V by 0 bases and J by 5 bases, and 13 bases separated the two germline ends. This CDR3 reads CASSPPHSSGTGELFF. The CDR3 DNA sequence: TGTGCCAGCTCACCACCTCACTCAAGCGGGACCGGGGAGCTGTTTTTT.

The chain is built from TRBV2 and TRBJ2-5; perhaps TRBD1 as D (7 bases). CDR3 size: 14 residues. Trimming pared 6 bases from V and 2 bases from J, leaving 13 bases between. From germline, CDR1 is SNHLY and CDR2 FYNNEI. The CDR3 nucleotides are TGTGCCAGCAGGAACAGGGGAGGTCAAGAGACCCAGTACTTC. This sequence encodes CASRNRGGQETQYF.

Only one count was recorded for this clone. The gene calls are TRBV19 and TRBJ1-5, with 8 bases lining up with TRBD1. The CDR3 contains 16 residues. CDR1 is LNHDA and CDR2 is SQIVND in the germline V gene (reference sequence). The trim removed 3 bases at V and 2 bases at J, leaving 6 bases unmatched. In DNA form, the CDR3 reads TGTGCCAGTAGTATGGGGGACAGGATCGGCAATCAGCCCCAGCATTTT. This codes for CASSMGDRIGNQPQHF.

The CDR3 DNA sequence: TGTGCCAGCAGCGCAGCCCCAGGGGTCCCAGATACGCAGTATTTT. Amino acids: CASSAAPGVPDTQYF. V and J are TRBV7-6 and TRBJ2-3, with D tentatively TRBD1 (6 bases). Germline lookup yields CDR1 SGHVS and CDR2 FNYEAQ. V was shortened by 5 bases and J by 4 bases, with 16 bases between the two germline ends. The CDR3 is made up of 15 amino acids.

The rearrangement uses TRBV9 and TRBJ2-7; D is possibly TRBD1 (6 bases). The CDR3 runs 14 residues. Germline CDR1 SGDLS, CDR2 YYNGEE. V gave up 3 bases and J gave up 4 bases, with 14 bases separating them. DNA of the CDR3: TGTGCCAGCAGCGAGTCGGTACAGGGTTACGAGCAGTACTTC. Encoded protein: CASSESVQGYEQYF. The full variable domain, in which reference TRBV9 and TRBJ2-7 provide the parts outside the CDR3, is DSGVTQTPKHLITATGQRVTLRCSPRSGDLSVYWYQQSLDQGLQFLIQYYNGEERAKGNILERFSAQQFPDLHSELNLSSLELGDSALYFCASSESVQGYEQYFGPGTRLTVT.

This chain connects TRBV11-3 to TRBJ1-1; 8 bases are shared with TRBD1. After removal of 5 bases from V and 5 bases from J, the junction contained 7 bases not matched to a gene. This CDR3 comprises 14 residues. CDR1 is SGHNT and CDR2 is YENEEA in the germline V gene. CDR3 loop: CASSRTGSTTEAFF. The CDR3 region has the DNA TGTGCCAGCAGCCGGACAGGGAGTACGACTGAAGCTTTCTTT.

J is TRBJ1-2 and V is TRBV9; D is possibly TRBD1 (6 bases). CDR1 and CDR2 (germline): SGDLS, YYNGEE. The CDR3 is made up of 13 amino acids. The V gene lost 4 bases and the J gene lost 2 bases, with 9 bases spanning the gap. CDR3 coding DNA: TGTGCCAGCAGCCCTACAGGGAACTATGGCTACACCTTC. Protein sequence: CASSPTGNYGYTF.

This clone was counted between two and nine times. The rearrangement uses TRBV4-1 and TRBJ2-2; TRBD2 aligns across 9 bases. There are 16 residues in the CDR3. Germline V gives CDR1 MGHRA, CDR2 YSYEKL. Losses at the gene ends were 6 bases for V and 2 bases for J; bases not matched to a gene: 7. CDR3: CASSRKAGGNTGELFF. In DNA, the CDR3 is TGCGCCAGCAGTCGGAAAGCGGGAGGCAACACCGGGGAGCTGTTTTTT.

V is TRBV27 and J is TRBJ1-2; D is undetermined. CDR1 is MNHEY, CDR2 SMNVEV, per germline (reference sequence). V lost 3 bases, J lost 4 bases, and 15 bases lay in between. This CDR3 has 15 residues. The DNA for the CDR3 is TGTGCCAGCAGTTTGGAAGGCTCAGGTGCCTATGGCTACACCTTC. This gives the protein CASSLEGSGAYGYTF.

The J gene is TRBJ2-5, the V gene TRBV29-1, with 9 bases identical to TRBD1. TRBJ2-7 matches the DNA end more closely, so the J call is doubtful. This CDR3 has 13 amino acids. Germline CDR1 is SQVTM and CDR2 is ANQGSEA. In nucleotides, the CDR3 is TGCAGCGTTGAGGGGGGACAGGGAAACGAGCAGTACTTC. Translated: CSVEGGQGNEQYF.

The table lists this clone with a few counts. The CDR3: CASSPTTSRGYTF. As DNA, the CDR3 is TGTGCCAGCAGCCCGACGACAAGTCGGGGCTACACCTTC. This chain joins TRBV7-3 and TRBJ1-2; D call uncertain. Deletions cut 5 bases from V and 8 bases from J, with 15 bases between. Germline assignment: CDR1 SGHTA and CDR2 FQGTGA. CDR3 length: 13 residues.

This clone was counted only a few times. The V gene is TRBV27, the J gene TRBJ2-1, with 7 bases lining up with TRBD2. Germline V gives CDR1 MNHEY, CDR2 SMNVEV (reference sequence). Unmatched junction bases numbered 8, after V lost 9 bases and J lost 9 bases. The CDR3 loop spans 12 amino acids. This chain's CDR3 is CASSLRGVEQFF. Written as DNA, the CDR3 is TGTGCCAGTTCCCTCCGGGGGGTTGAGCAGTTCTTC.

The chain uses TRBV4-1 and TRBJ1-1; D is ambiguous. Trimming shortened V by 0 bases and J by 6 bases, and 5 bases separated the two germline ends. The germline V gene encodes CDR1 MGHRA and CDR2 YSYEKL. This CDR3 contains 12 residues. CDR3 sequence: CASSQDSAEAFF. Here the CDR3 DNA reads TGCGCCAGCAGCCAAGATTCGGCTGAAGCTTTCTTT.

V usage is TRBV7-8 and J usage is TRBJ1-1, with D perhaps TRBD1 (6 bases). The germline CDR1 and CDR2 sequences are SGHVS and FQNEAQ. The CDR3 is made up of 13 amino acids. V gave up 5 bases and J gave up 6 bases, with 13 bases separating them. CDR3 DNA: TGTGCCAGCAGCAGCCAGGGGTATGCTGAAGCTTTCTTT. Translation gives CASSSQGYAEAFF.

The chain recombines TRBV6-5 with TRBJ2-7; D is perhaps TRBD1 (5 bases). V was pared by 8 bases and J by 1 base, with 15 bases between. There are 14 residues in the CDR3. CDR1 and CDR2 (germline): MNHEY, SVGAGI. CDR3 amino acids: CASASGATSYEQYF. CDR3 bases: TGTGCCAGCGCGTCTGGGGCCACTTCCTACGAGCAGTACTTC.

The chain is built from TRBV2 and TRBJ1-1; 7 nucleotides line up with TRBD1. The CDR3 is made up of 13 amino acids. Germline values: CDR1 SNHLY, CDR2 FYNNEI. J was trimmed by 11 bases and V by 6 bases; bases with no gene match: 12. The CDR3 DNA reads as TGTGCCAGCAGACCTACAGGGGTTGTGGACGCTTTCTTT. Amino acid sequence: CASRPTGVVDAFF.

This sequence joins TRBV30 and TRBJ2-5, with 13 bases lining up with TRBD2. This CDR3 spans 14 amino acids. Germline CDR1 is GTSNPN and CDR2 is SVGIG (reference sequence). The trim removed 3 bases at V and 7 bases at J, leaving 5 bases unmatched. The CDR3 DNA sequence: TGTGCCTGGAGAGGGACTAGCGGGATAGGGACCCAGTACTTC. Protein sequence: CAWRGTSGIGTQYF.

This clone was detected only a few times. J is TRBJ2-3 and V is TRBV7-3; TRBD2 matches at 13 bases. The CDR3 runs to 15 residues. The V segment lost 5 bases and the J segment 4 bases; nucleotides outside the gene matches: 3. The germline gives CDR1 SGHTA, CDR2 FQGTGA. The CDR3 is CASSPGLAGADTQYF. Here the CDR3 DNA reads TGTGCCAGCAGCCCCGGACTAGCGGGGGCAGATACGCAGTATTTT.

V and J are TRBV4-1 and TRBJ2-2, with 8 bases matching TRBD1. The CDR3 totals 16 residues. Trimming removed 1 base from V and 2 bases from J; junction bases left unmatched: 3. CDR1 and CDR2 (germline): MGHRA, YSYEKL. The CDR3 spells CASSQGTGLNTGELFF. As DNA, the CDR3 is TGCGCCAGCAGCCAAGGGACAGGGTTAAACACCGGGGAGCTGTTTTTT.

This clone was observed once. CDR3 residues: CASSKLSGDNEQFF. CDR3 bases: TGTGCCAGCAGCAAACTCAGCGGGGACAATGAGCAGTTCTTC. The chain has TRBV7-9 and TRBJ2-1, with 7 bases lining up with TRBD2. Germline CDR1 is SEHNR and CDR2 is FQNEAQ (reference sequence). V was pared by 5 bases and J by 5 bases, with 6 bases of the junction left unmatched. The length of the CDR3 is 14 residues.

The chain joins TRBV5-1 to TRBJ2-7, with 10 bases lining up with TRBD2. The CDR3 consists of 16 residues. The junction had 4 bases not matched to a gene; V was cut back by 0 bases and J by 1 base. Germline CDR1 and CDR2: SGHRS and YFSETQ. Here the CDR3 reads CASSLGLLAGSYEQYF. The CDR3 DNA sequence: TGCGCCAGCAGCTTGGGATTACTAGCGGGGTCCTACGAGCAGTACTTC. Looking up the rest from reference TRBV5-1 and TRBJ2-7 gives the full variable domain: KAGVTQTPRYLIKTRGQQVTLSCSPISGHRSVSWYQQTPGQGLQFLFEYFSETQRNKGNFPGRFSGRQFSNSRSEMNVSTLELGDSALYLCASSLGLLAGSYEQYFGPGTRLTVT.

The chain recombines TRBV7-8 with TRBJ2-3; TRBD2 matches at 7 bases. Looked up from germline, CDR1 is SGHVS and CDR2 is FQNEAQ. This CDR3 has 16 amino acids. V lost 3 bases to trimming and J lost 6 bases; unmatched junction nucleotides: 12. The CDR3 region has the DNA TGTGCCAGCAGCTTGGTAGCGGGTAGCGTCTCCGATACGCAGTATTTT. Translated, it gives CASSLVAGSVSDTQYF.

The V call is TRBV6-5, the J call TRBJ2-1; TRBD2 might be the D (6 bases). CDR1 and CDR2 (germline): MNHEY, SVGAGI. CDR3 length equals 12 residues. Trimming removed 2 bases at V and 10 bases at J, with 9 bases between. The CDR3, as DNA: TGTGCCAGCAGTTACGATGGGGGGGAGCAGTTCTTC. Translated: CASSYDGGEQFF.

This chain uses TRBV4-2 with TRBJ2-3; 8 bases agree with TRBD2. Trimming took 4 bases from V and 0 from J; bases not matched to a gene: 6. Germline V gene sequence: CDR1 LGHNA, CDR2 YNFKEQ. CDR3 length equals 16 residues. This CDR3 reads CASSRRLAYSTDTQYF. The CDR3 nucleotides are TGTGCCAGCAGCCGTCGACTAGCGTACAGCACAGATACGCAGTATTTT.

This rearrangement joins TRBV28 to TRBJ1-5; D call uncertain. Deletions cut 5 bases from V and 6 bases from J, with 8 bases between. This CDR3 is built from 12 residues. Germline V gives CDR1 MDHEN, CDR2 SYDVKM. The CDR3 sequence is CASSLRVQPQHF. CDR3 coding DNA: TGTGCCAGCAGTCTGAGGGTTCAGCCCCAGCATTTT.